The 25 T cell receptor beta chains in this list originate from one sample, sequenced in a study of PD-1 blockade in classical Hodgkin lymphoma. Sequencing used immunoSEQ multiplex PCR; TCRdb keeps in-frame clones, though not all of them. The sample records around 18,000 clones, about three quarters being singletons. The time point: cycle 4 day 1 (C4D1), after more than 5 weeks of nivolumab. Brentuximab vedotin exposure varied, and every patient relapsed after autologous stem cell transplantation. Magnetic negative selection was used to purify CD4+ T cells from PBMCs that had been thawed. Sequences were derived from CD4+ T cells from blood, sampled before the fourth cycle of nivolumab. The receptors come from a human donor with classical Hodgkin lymphoma.

This clone was picked up a small number of times. The chain combines TRBV29-1 with TRBJ2-1; 11 bases fit TRBD1. V shed 8 bases and J 2 bases; nucleotides not matched to a gene: 5. The CDR3 totals 14 residues. Germline V gene sequence: CDR1 SQVTM, CDR2 ANQGSEA. This CDR3 is CSILGQGAYNEQFF. The CDR3 region has the DNA TGCAGCATCCTGGGACAGGGGGCCTACAATGAGCAGTTCTTC.

This chain joins TRBV7-9 and TRBJ1-3; 7 bases are a match to TRBD1. With V trimmed by 4 bases and J by 0 bases, 3 bases remained unmatched. The CDR3 runs 15 residues. Germline lookup yields CDR1 SEHNR and CDR2 FQNEAQ (reference sequence). CDR3 nucleotide sequence: TGTGCCAGCAGCTCTAACAGGGGCTCTGGAAACACCATATATTTT. Translating gives CASSSNRGSGNTIYF.

This chain joins TRBV7-9 and TRBJ1-6; 9 positions match TRBD1. CDR3 length equals 15 residues. The germline V gene has CDR1 SEHNR and CDR2 FQNEAQ (reference sequence). V was pared by 5 bases and J by 7 bases, with 6 bases of the junction left unmatched. The chain's CDR3 is CASSPPGQGNSPLHF. In DNA, the CDR3 is TGTGCCAGCAGCCCCCCGGGACAGGGCAATTCACCCCTCCACTTT.

This clone was observed a single time. The chain joins TRBV10-2 to TRBJ2-1, with TRBD2 matching over 8 bases. The trim removed 5 bases at V and 6 bases at J, leaving 12 bases unmatched. From germline, CDR1 is WSHSY and CDR2 SAAADI. CDR3 size: 16 residues. The chain's CDR3 is CASSLPGLGSSNEQFF. CDR3 nucleotides: TGCGCCAGCAGTTTGCCGGGACTAGGTTCGTCCAATGAGCAGTTCTTC.

In this sample, this clone turned up once. The chain combines TRBV6-5 with TRBJ1-1, with TRBD1 as a possible D gene (5 bases). Trimming left V 5 bases short and J 3 bases short, with 10 bases between. Germline assignment: CDR1 MNHEY and CDR2 SVGAGI. This CDR3 is 13 amino acids long. The CDR3 region has the DNA TGTGCCAGCAGTCTAGGGACGTACACTGAAGCTTTCTTT. Protein sequence: CASSLGTYTEAFF.

This chain links TRBV6-5 with TRBJ2-7; TRBD2 agrees at 10 bases. Germline trimming cut 6 bases from V and 2 bases from J; bases unmatched to any gene: 4. Per germline, CDR1 MNHEY and CDR2 SVGAGI. This CDR3 spans 14 amino acids. CDR3 amino acids: CASRRAGGTYEQYF. In DNA, the CDR3 is TGTGCCAGCAGACGAGCGGGAGGGACCTACGAGCAGTACTTC.

The V and J genes are TRBV6-5 and TRBJ2-7; tentative D call: TRBD1 (6 bases). V lost 6 bases, J lost 1 base, and 10 bases lay in between. The germline gives CDR1 MNHEY, CDR2 SVGAGI. The CDR3 length is 13 residues. The chain's CDR3 is CASRRTASYEQYV. In DNA, the CDR3 is TGTGCCAGCAGGAGGACAGCGTCCTACGAGCAGTACGTC.

The genes are TRBV10-2 and TRBJ2-5; D not resolved. With 8 bases removed from V and 1 base from J, the gap between germline ends came to 11 bases. This CDR3 spans 13 amino acids. Germline assignment: CDR1 WSHSY and CDR2 SAAADI. CDR3 DNA: TGCGCCAGCCGGGCGACACTCCAAGAGACCCAGTACTTC. Translation gives CASRATLQETQYF.

The chain recombines TRBV11-2 with TRBJ2-1; TRBD2 agrees at 7 bases. The CDR3 contains 13 residues. Germline trimming cut 5 bases from V and 9 bases from J; bases unmatched to any gene: 7. Germline V gives CDR1 SGHAT, CDR2 FQNNGV. The CDR3 loop is CASSPMGGGEQFF. The CDR3 DNA reads as TGTGCCAGCAGCCCGATGGGGGGGGGTGAGCAGTTCTTC.

V gene TRBV6-5 combines with J gene TRBJ2-1, with 10 bases matching TRBD2. Germline values: CDR1 MNHEY, CDR2 SVGAGI. V was pared by 7 bases and J by 4 bases, with 7 bases of the junction left unmatched. This CDR3 is 15 amino acids long. The CDR3 spells CASKSSGSIYNEQFF. As DNA, the CDR3 is TGTGCCAGCAAATCTAGCGGGAGTATATACAATGAGCAGTTCTTC.

V is TRBV5-1 and J is TRBJ2-1, with D perhaps assigned TRBD1 or TRBD2 (5 bases each). The CDR3 is 15 amino acids. In germline, CDR1 is SGHRS, CDR2 YFSETQ. Deletions cut 4 bases from V and 15 bases from J, with 26 bases between. The CDR3 DNA is TGCGCCAGCAGCAGCTCGGGGCAGGAGGCCTTTCCTCTGTTCTTC. Its protein is CASSSSGQEAFPLFF.

V usage is TRBV27 and J usage is TRBJ1-6, with 7 bases lining up with TRBD1. The CDR3 covers 15 residues. CDR1 is MNHEY and CDR2 is SMNVEV in the germline V gene (reference sequence). V lost 5 bases to trimming and J lost 7 bases; unmatched junction nucleotides: 8. This chain's CDR3 is CASSPSTGNNSPLHF. The CDR3 bases are TGTGCCAGCAGTCCGTCGACAGGGAACAATTCACCCCTCCACTTT.

The chain recombines TRBV2 with TRBJ1-2; 7 bases are a match to TRBD1. This CDR3 spans 15 amino acids. Germline V gene data show CDR1 as SNHLY and CDR2 as FYNNEI. V shed 6 bases, J shed 3 bases, and the junction held 10 bases outside the gene matches. CDR3 in DNA: TGTGCCAGCAGCGAGGGAGCAACAGGGGACTATGGCTACACCTTC. Amino acid sequence: CASSEGATGDYGYTF.

This clone was observed a few times. This chain connects TRBV7-2 to TRBJ2-7; 8 positions match TRBD2. V gave up 5 bases and J gave up 3 bases; unmatched junction bases: 18. CDR3 length equals 18 residues. Per germline, CDR1 SGHTA and CDR2 FQGNSA. CDR3 sequence: CASSAHRPYSGNFYEQYF. In DNA, the CDR3 is TGTGCCAGCAGCGCCCACCGTCCCTATAGCGGGAACTTCTACGAGCAGTACTTC.

V is TRBV2 and J is TRBJ1-1; D is uncertain. The germline V and J ends were trimmed by 2 bases and 0 bases, with 4 bases remaining between them. The germline gives CDR1 SNHLY, CDR2 FYNNEI. CDR3 length: 13 residues. CDR3 DNA sequence: TGTGCCAGCAGTGAATCGGTGAACACTGAAGCTTTCTTT. This encodes CASSESVNTEAFF.

The chain has TRBV5-1 and TRBJ2-2, with D tentatively TRBD2 (5 bases). The CDR3 consists of 15 residues. CDR1 is SGHRS, CDR2 YFSETQ, per germline. V gave up 4 bases and J gave up 0 bases, with 10 bases separating them. Here the CDR3 reads CASSETTANTGELFF. The DNA of the CDR3 is TGCGCCAGCAGCGAGACTACCGCGAACACCGGGGAGCTGTTTTTT.

This sequence joins TRBV30 and TRBJ1-2, with a tentative D call TRBD1 (6 bases). The V and J ends lost 3 bases and 8 bases respectively, with 10 bases between them. Germline V CDR1 and CDR2: GTSNPN, SVGIG (reference sequence). This CDR3 is built from 11 residues. CDR3 amino acids: CAWRPGGGYTF. In DNA, the CDR3 is TGTGCCTGGAGGCCGGGGGGCGGCTACACCTTC.

The chain recombines TRBV9 with TRBJ2-2; no firm D call. The germline V and J ends were trimmed by 0 bases and 2 bases, with 11 bases remaining between them. Germline V CDR1 and CDR2: SGDLS, YYNGEE. The CDR3 has 16 amino acids. This CDR3 reads CASSVGLQLNTGELFF. The CDR3 bases are TGTGCCAGCAGCGTAGGGCTCCAACTCAACACCGGGGAGCTGTTTTTT.

This clone has a handful of counts. The chain uses TRBV7-2 and TRBJ2-2; perhaps TRBD2 as D (6 bases). V gave up 5 bases and J gave up 13 bases, with 17 bases separating them. Germline lookup yields CDR1 SGHTA and CDR2 FQGNSA. This CDR3 has 13 amino acids. The CDR3 reads CASSPRTTPPLFF. Here the CDR3 DNA reads TGTGCCAGCAGCCCTAGGACTACCCCCCCGCTGTTTTTT.

CDR3 nucleotides: TGTGCCAGTAGTATATCTCCTTTCCCCGTCCCAATAGAGCAGTTCTTC. It translates to CASSISPFPVPIEQFF. The genes are TRBV19 and TRBJ2-1; no clear D. Germline loops: CDR1 LNHDA, CDR2 SQIVND (reference sequence). This CDR3 contains 16 residues. V shed 2 bases and J shed 10 bases, with 21 bases lying between them.

This clone has a handful of counts. V and J are TRBV5-1 and TRBJ2-1; 7 bases line up with TRBD2. Germline values: CDR1 SGHRS, CDR2 YFSETQ. V was clipped by 0 bases and J by 10 bases; unmatched bases: 13. The CDR3 runs 16 residues. The CDR3 loop is CASSLAPGGSGREQFF. The DNA of the CDR3 is TGCGCCAGCAGCTTGGCCCCCGGGGGGTCCGGAAGGGAGCAGTTCTTC.

Of note for this clone: An end of the junction differs from the germline gene, which may be a read error. The sample has other DNA sequences that encode this CDR3 too. The rearrangement joins TRBV25-1 to TRBJ2-7; D gene ambiguous. The CDR3 runs 16 residues. Germline V lookup: CDR1 MGHDK, CDR2 SYGVNS. CDR3 protein: CASSGHSPPVPYEQYF. In DNA, the CDR3 is TGTGCCAGCAGTGGGCACTCACCGCCAGTCCCCTACGAGCAGTATTTC.

The chain couples TRBV6-1 to TRBJ2-1, with TRBD1 matching over 10 bases. CDR1 MNHNS and CDR2 SASEGT come from the germline V gene. CDR3 length equals 13 residues. V dropped 8 bases and J dropped 7; count of bases not matched to a gene: 5. This CDR3 is CASRRTGGNEQFF. As DNA, the CDR3 is TGTGCCAGCCGAAGGACAGGGGGAAATGAGCAGTTCTTC.

The chain combines TRBV6-1 with TRBJ1-4; 9 nucleotides agree with TRBD1. This CDR3 has 15 amino acids. CDR1 is MNHNS and CDR2 is SASEGT in the germline V gene. Germline trimming cut 6 bases from V and 7 bases from J; bases unmatched to any gene: 9. The DNA for the CDR3 is TGTGCCAGCAGCTCTAGTGGACAGGGGCGTGAAAAACTGTTTTTT. Residues: CASSSSGQGREKLFF.

This clone was picked up one time. J is TRBJ1-1 and V is TRBV6-6; 9 bases match TRBD1. Trimming removed 7 bases from V and 2 bases from J; junction bases left unmatched: 8. From germline, CDR1 is MNHNY and CDR2 SVGAGI (reference sequence). This CDR3 spans 15 amino acids. The CDR3 sequence is CASTKGQGFNTEAFF. The CDR3 DNA sequence: TGTGCCAGCACCAAAGGACAGGGGTTCAACACTGAAGCTTTCTTT.